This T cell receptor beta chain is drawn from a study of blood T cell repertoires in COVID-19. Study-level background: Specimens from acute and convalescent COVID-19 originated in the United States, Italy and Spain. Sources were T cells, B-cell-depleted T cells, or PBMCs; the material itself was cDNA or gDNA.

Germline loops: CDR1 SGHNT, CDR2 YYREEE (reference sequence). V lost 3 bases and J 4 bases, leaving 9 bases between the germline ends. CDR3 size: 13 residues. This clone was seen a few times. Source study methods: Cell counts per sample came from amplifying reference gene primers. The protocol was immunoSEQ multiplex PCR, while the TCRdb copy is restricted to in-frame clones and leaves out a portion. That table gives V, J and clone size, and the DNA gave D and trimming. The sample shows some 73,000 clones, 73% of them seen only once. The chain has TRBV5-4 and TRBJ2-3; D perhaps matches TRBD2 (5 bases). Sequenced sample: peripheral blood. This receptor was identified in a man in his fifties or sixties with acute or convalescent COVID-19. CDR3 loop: CASSSDSADTQYF. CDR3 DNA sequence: TGTGCCAGCAGCTCGGACTCTGCAGATACGCAGTATTTT. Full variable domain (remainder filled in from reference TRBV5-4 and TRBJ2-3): ETGVTQSPTHLIKTRGQQVTLRCSSQSGHNTVSWYQQALGQGPQFIFQYYREEENGRGNFPPRFSGLQFPNYSSELNVNALELDDSALYLCASSSDSADTQYFGPGTRLTVL.